Listed here are 32 T cell receptor beta chains from one sample, sequenced in a study of T-cell memory formation after mild COVID-19. From the 5' RACE reads, TCRdb called clonotypes with MiXCR, one entry per CDR3 protein. The data contain roughly 250,000 distinct CDR3 sequences, 16% of them singletons. Sequenced material: PBMCs or a T cell subset sorted from them (not recorded which). These receptors all come from a young man who had mild COVID-19 (a few samples of this study predate the infection). Cell type and time point are not known.

The rearrangement links TRBV7-2 to TRBJ2-1; D possibly uses TRBD1 or TRBD2 (5 bases each). The CDR3 extends over 15 amino acids. The germline CDR1 and CDR2 sequences are SGHTA and FQGNSA. V was trimmed by 2 bases and J by 2 bases, leaving 10 bases between them. DNA for the CDR3: TGTGCCAGCAGCTTAATGAGGGGCCCCTACAATGAGCAGTTCTTC. It is translated as CASSLMRGPYNEQFF. Using reference TRBV7-2 and TRBJ2-1 for the parts outside the CDR3, the full variable domain is GAGVSQSPSNKVTEKGKDVELRCDPISGHTALYWYRQSLGQGLEFLIYFQGNSAPDKSGLPSDRFSAERTGGSVSTLTIQRTQQEDSAVYLCASSLMRGPYNEQFFGPGTRLTVL.

The genes are TRBV24-1 and TRBJ2-3; no reliable D call. CDR1 is KGHDR, CDR2 SFDVKD, per germline. The CDR3 extends over 15 amino acids. V gave up 4 bases and J gave up 8 bases, with 18 bases separating them. DNA for the CDR3: TGTGCCACCAGTGACGCAGGTGACCGACATCCTACGCAGTATTTT. Translated: CATSDAGDRHPTQYF.

This clonotype came up a few times. The gene calls are TRBV5-1 and TRBJ2-5; 9 bases fit TRBD1. Germline lookup yields CDR1 SGHRS and CDR2 YFSETQ. The CDR3 loop spans 16 amino acids. V lost 3 bases and J lost 3; bases outside the gene matches: 9. In DNA, the CDR3 is TGCGCCAGCAGCTGGACATGGGACAGGGTGGAAGAGACCCAGTACTTC. Translated, it gives CASSWTWDRVEETQYF.

This CDR3 reads CASSIPPQGNYGYTF. The CDR3 region has the DNA TGTGCCAGCAGTATTCCCCCCCAGGGGAACTATGGCTACACCTTC. V is TRBV28 and J is TRBJ1-2; D might be TRBD1 (6 bases). CDR1 MDHEN and CDR2 SYDVKM come from the germline V gene. The CDR3 totals 15 residues. Deletions cut 5 bases from V and 2 bases from J, with 15 bases between.

The chain carries TRBV7-6 and TRBJ1-3; D unclear. V dropped 6 bases and J dropped 1 base, with 4 bases sitting between them. The CDR3 totals 12 residues. Germline lookup yields CDR1 SGHVS and CDR2 FNYEAQ. CDR3 DNA: TGTGCCAGCAGAGGTTCTGGAAACACCATATATTTT. It encodes CASRGSGNTIYF.

The rearrangement uses TRBV4-3 and TRBJ1-2; the D gene is possibly TRBD1 (5 bases). V was pared by 0 bases and J by 7 bases, with 21 bases between. The CDR3 has 17 amino acids. CDR1 and CDR2 (germline): LGHNA, YSLEER. CDR3 in DNA: TGCGCCAGCAGCCAAGATTACGGGAACAGCAGGGCATCTGGCTACACCTTC. Its protein is CASSQDYGNSRASGYTF.

The rearrangement uses TRBV11-2 and TRBJ2-2, with D hard to call. The CDR3 loop spans 12 amino acids. V lost 4 bases and J lost 8, with 8 bases in between. Germline CDR1 SGHAT, CDR2 FQNNGV. The CDR3 is CASSSIAGELFF. The DNA of the CDR3 is TGTGCCAGCAGCTCCATTGCGGGGGAGCTGTTTTTT.

J is TRBJ2-4 and V is TRBV21-1; the table gives TRBD1 as D, unverified against the DNA. TRBV21-1 is noted as a pseudogene. This CDR3 comprises 16 residues. CDR3 amino acids: CASSKPGQGGKNIQYF. Written as DNA, the CDR3 is TGTGCCAGCAGCAAACCGGGACAGGGAGGCAAAAACATTCAGTACTTC.

In its sample, this clonotype was seen a few times. This chain joins TRBV5-1 and TRBJ2-3; TRBD1 is a possible D gene (5 bases). V was pared by 7 bases and J by 4 bases, with 10 bases between. The length of the CDR3 is 12 residues. CDR1 is SGHRS and CDR2 is YFSETQ in the germline V gene. The CDR3: CASAWGPDTQYF. The CDR3 DNA reads as TGCGCCAGCGCCTGGGGCCCAGATACGCAGTATTTT.

The chain carries TRBV9 and TRBJ2-3; D is undetermined. CDR1 is SGDLS and CDR2 is YYNGEE in the germline V gene. The CDR3 has 13 residues. The V end was cut by 0 bases, the J end by 4 bases, with 6 bases between. The CDR3: CASSVAPPDTQYF. The CDR3 region has the DNA TGTGCCAGCAGCGTAGCTCCCCCAGATACGCAGTATTTT.

The V gene is TRBV5-1, the J gene TRBJ2-1, with 9 bases that match TRBD2. V lost 0 bases to trimming and J lost 12 bases; unmatched junction nucleotides: 10. From germline, CDR1 is SGHRS and CDR2 YFSETQ. The CDR3 has 15 amino acids. CDR3: CASSLDSGGVLGQFF. The CDR3, as DNA: TGCGCCAGCAGCTTGGATAGCGGGGGAGTACTGGGGCAGTTCTTC.

This chain uses TRBV28 with TRBJ2-5; no firm D call. CDR3 length equals 13 residues. V lost 6 bases and J lost 2, with 10 bases in between. Germline V gene sequence: CDR1 MDHEN, CDR2 SYDVKM. DNA of the CDR3: TGTGCCAGCAGACCGACGGTTCAAGAGACCCAGTACTTC. Its translation: CASRPTVQETQYF.

This clonotype was seen many times. The chain combines TRBV5-1 with TRBJ2-3; 7 positions match TRBD2. The V gene end was trimmed by 5 bases and the J gene end by 2 bases; junction bases not matched to a gene: 5. The CDR3 has 14 amino acids. Germline assignment: CDR1 SGHRS and CDR2 YFSETQ. In DNA, the CDR3 is TGCGCCAGCAGTTACGGGGGGAACACAGATACGCAGTATTTT. Translated, it gives CASSYGGNTDTQYF.

This clonotype was counted a few times. The CDR3 DNA follows: TGTGCCAGCAGCTTAGTGGCGGGGGGGCCCGATGAGCAGTTCTTC. Translating it yields CASSLVAGGPDEQFF. This sequence joins TRBV7-2 and TRBJ2-1, with 9 bases fitting TRBD2. The V segment lost 1 base and the J segment 8 bases; nucleotides outside the gene matches: 6. Germline V gene sequence: CDR1 SGHTA, CDR2 FQGNSA. This CDR3 is 15 amino acids long. Together with reference TRBV7-2 and TRBJ2-1, the CDR3 gives the full variable domain: GAGVSQSPSNKVTEKGKDVELRCDPISGHTALYWYRQSLGQGLEFLIYFQGNSAPDKSGLPSDRFSAERTGGSVSTLTIQRTQQEDSAVYLCASSLVAGGPDEQFFGPGTRLTVL.

This clonotype was detected ten times or more. V is TRBV7-9 and J is TRBJ2-7; tentatively, D is TRBD1 (6 bases). Between the trimmed V and J ends, which lost 5 bases and 0 bases, there was a span of 8 bases. Looked up from germline, CDR1 is SEHNR and CDR2 is FQNEAQ (reference sequence). The CDR3 totals 13 residues. In DNA, the CDR3 is TGTGCCAGCAGCCCCAGGGGCTCCTACGAGCAGTACTTC. This codes for CASSPRGSYEQYF.

The genes are TRBV18 and TRBJ1-2; a weak D match, TRBD1 (6 bases). This CDR3 spans 15 amino acids. V lost 6 bases to trimming and J lost 4 bases, with 18 bases between them. Germline loops: CDR1 KGHSH, CDR2 LQKENI. The CDR3 protein is CASSLGQILGYGYTF. The CDR3 coding sequence is TGTGCCAGCTCCCTCGGACAGATTCTAGGCTATGGCTACACCTTC.

The gene calls are TRBV4-1 and TRBJ2-7; D is unresolved. Germline V gene sequence: CDR1 MGHRA, CDR2 YSYEKL. Deletions cut 4 bases from V and 3 bases from J, with 13 bases between. This CDR3 is built from 14 residues. CDR3 protein: CASSRGRQVYEQYF. CDR3 in DNA: TGCGCCAGCAGCCGAGGCCGGCAGGTCTACGAGCAGTACTTC.

The chain links TRBV7-3 to TRBJ2-7; D gene uncertain. The CDR3 runs 14 residues. V was trimmed by 6 bases and J by 0 bases, leaving 12 bases between them. Germline-derived CDR1 and CDR2 are SGHTA and FQGTGA. The CDR3 loop reads CASSPGSNSYEQYF. The CDR3 DNA reads as TGTGCCAGCAGTCCCGGGTCTAACTCCTACGAGCAGTACTTC.

The rearrangement uses TRBV11-2 and TRBJ1-6; maybe TRBD1 (6 bases). CDR1 and CDR2 (germline): SGHAT, FQNNGV. The germline V and J ends were trimmed by 5 bases and 8 bases, with 19 bases remaining between them. The CDR3 runs to 16 residues. The CDR3 region has the DNA TGTGCCAGCAGCCCGACCACGGGGGGACAACATTCACCCCTCCACTTT. Its translation is CASSPTTGGQHSPLHF.

The rearrangement links TRBV7-2 to TRBJ1-2; D unclear. Germline V lookup: CDR1 SGHTA, CDR2 FQGNSA. Trimming took off 6 bases at V and 10 bases at J, with 18 bases between the two ends. This CDR3 has 13 amino acids. As DNA, the CDR3 is TGTGCCAGCAGGGCGGACCCAACTATGGACTACACCTTC. It is translated as CASRADPTMDYTF.

The J gene is TRBJ2-3, the V gene TRBV7-9; D is unresolved. The CDR3 is 13 residues long. The V and J ends lost 1 base and 4 bases respectively, with 6 bases between them. CDR1 and CDR2 (germline): SEHNR, FQNEAQ (reference sequence). CDR3 nucleotides: TGTGCCAGCAGCTTAGGGCCAGCAGATACGCAGTATTTT. Translation gives CASSLGPADTQYF.

J is TRBJ2-1 and V is TRBV18, with 13 bases fitting TRBD2. This CDR3 comprises 15 residues. Germline-derived CDR1 and CDR2 are KGHSH and LQKENI. Germline trimming cut 3 bases from V and 5 bases from J; bases unmatched to any gene: 1. CDR3 loop: CASSPGTSGDNEQFF. Written as DNA, the CDR3 is TGTGCCAGCTCACCCGGGACTAGCGGGGACAATGAGCAGTTCTTC.

V usage is TRBV20-1 and J usage is TRBJ2-5; TRBD2 matches at 14 bases. V gave up 6 bases and J gave up 8 bases; unmatched junction bases: 17. This CDR3 spans 17 amino acids. Germline CDR1 reads DFQATT; CDR2 reads SNEGSKA (reference sequence). DNA of the CDR3: TGCAGTGCCTCCGGGACTAGCGGGGGTGGCCCAAGGGAAACCCAGTACTTC. It codes for CSASGTSGGGPRETQYF.

This chain joins TRBV19 and TRBJ2-3; D is possibly TRBD1 or TRBD2 (5 bases each). V gave up 6 bases and J gave up 2 bases, with 6 bases separating them. CDR3 length: 12 residues. The germline CDR1 and CDR2 sequences are LNHDA and SQIVND (reference sequence). CDR3 nucleotide sequence: TGTGCCAGTAGGGGGGTCACAGATACGCAGTATTTT. It is translated as CASRGVTDTQYF.

This clonotype was counted only a few times. This chain uses TRBV20-1 with TRBJ1-2; TRBD1 aligns across 7 bases. This CDR3 is built from 11 residues. Germline V lookup: CDR1 DFQATT, CDR2 SNEGSKA (reference sequence). V trimming: 3 bases; J trimming: 10 bases; junction bases outside the gene matches: 5. The DNA for the CDR3 is TGCAGTGCTAGTACAGGGGACGACTACACCTTC. Protein: CSASTGDDYTF.

This clonotype was counted only a few times. V gene TRBV7-2 combines with J gene TRBJ2-5, with TRBD2 identical over 8 bases. J gave up 6 bases and V 8 bases, and 11 bases lay outside the gene matches. CDR1 and CDR2 (germline): SGHTA, FQGNSA. The CDR3 runs 14 residues. The CDR3: CASSTGLARQTQYF. DNA of the CDR3: TGTGCCAGCTCTACCGGACTAGCTCGCCAGACCCAGTACTTC.

This clonotype was seen a few times. This chain connects TRBV20-1 to TRBJ2-3; D is ambiguous. CDR1 is DFQATT, CDR2 SNEGSKA, per germline (reference sequence). Trimming shortened V by 5 bases and J by 3 bases, and 12 bases separated the two germline ends. CDR3 size: 13 residues. CDR3 in DNA: TGCAGTGCTGAACCCTTTGGGACAGATACGCAGTATTTT. It yields the protein CSAEPFGTDTQYF.

There are many counts of this clonotype. This chain connects TRBV5-1 to TRBJ2-7, with D possibly matching TRBD2 (6 bases). The CDR3 is made up of 14 amino acids. Trimming shortened V by 5 bases and J by 2 bases, and 14 bases separated the two germline ends. The germline gives CDR1 SGHRS, CDR2 YFSETQ. CDR3 in amino acids: CASSTRAGPYEQYF. The CDR3 DNA is TGCGCCAGCAGTACCCGAGCGGGCCCCTACGAGCAGTACTTC.

The V call is TRBV7-6, the J call TRBJ1-2; the D gene is possibly TRBD1 (5 bases). The CDR3 spans 13 residues. V was trimmed by 5 bases and J by 7 bases, leaving 14 bases between them. From germline, CDR1 is SGHVS and CDR2 FNYEAQ. The chain's CDR3 is CASSHRGDGGYTF. The CDR3 DNA reads TGTGCCAGCAGCCATCGTGGGGACGGTGGCTACACCTTC.

The chain joins TRBV4-1 to TRBJ2-5; TRBD1 matches 7 bases. Germline V gene lookup returns CDR1 MGHRA and CDR2 YSYEKL. The CDR3 sequence is 16 residues long. Trimming cost V 3 bases and J 3 bases; bases outside gene matches: 10. The CDR3 here is CASSHPSTGTEETQYF. CDR3 nucleotides: TGCGCCAGCAGCCACCCTTCGACAGGGACGGAAGAGACCCAGTACTTC.

The table lists this clonotype with a few counts. The chain has TRBV7-9 and TRBJ1-1; D may be TRBD1 (5 bases). Trimming cost V 5 bases and J 3 bases, with 13 bases left between them. CDR3 length: 14 residues. Per the germline V gene, CDR1 is SEHNR and CDR2 is FQNEAQ (reference sequence). CDR3 nucleotide sequence: TGTGCCAGCAGCGACCGGGACGGTGACACTGAAGCTTTCTTT. Its protein product is CASSDRDGDTEAFF.

Ten or more counts support this clonotype. The CDR3 DNA is TGCAGTGCTGATGGAGGCTTCTCTGGGGCCAACGTCCTGACTTTC. Translation gives CSADGGFSGANVLTF. The chain employs TRBV20-1 and TRBJ2-6; TRBD2 might be the D (5 bases). Trimming took 5 bases from V and 0 from J, leaving 11 bases between them. Germline CDR1 DFQATT, CDR2 SNEGSKA (reference sequence). The CDR3 runs 15 residues.